The rows below give T cell receptor beta chains drawn from one sample of a study of T-cell reconstitution after alpha-beta-depleted transplantation in children. TCRdb re-called the PCR reads through MiXCR, storing one row per CDR3 protein. The sample gives about 98,000 distinct CDR3 sequences, 7% to 8% of which show up once; around 17% is in the top ten. The sequenced sample was PBMCs, obtained before TCRalphabeta/CD19-depleted stem cell transplant. Source of these receptors: a boy aged 2 to 10 with acute lymphoblastic leukemia, due to receive a stem cell transplant. CDR3s include the opening cysteine and the closing phenylalanine or tryptophan.

J,V,CDR3
TRBJ1-2,TRBV27,CASSYFPGQDYGYTF
TRBJ2-1,TRBV5-1,CASSLMGTSGGTSSYNEQFF
TRBJ1-5,TRBV12-3/TRBV12-4,CASSLDPGGQPQHF
TRBJ2-7,TRBV2,CASKSGGFEQYF
TRBJ2-1,TRBV11-3,CASSFRTSGSSSYNEQFF
TRBJ2-3,TRBV20-1,CSASSAGRGGSTDTQYF
TRBJ1-1,TRBV11-1,CASSAVRNTEAFF
TRBJ1-5,TRBV6-1,CASSEEEGTGNQPQHF
TRBJ2-5,TRBV5-6,CASISEGGHDETQYF
TRBJ2-3,TRBV2,CASLMSGPDTQYF
TRBJ1-1,TRBV27,CASSRLLVDTEAFF
TRBJ1-1,TRBV6-5,CASSYAGTGNTEAFF
TRBJ2-4,TRBV7-9,CASSFQGGKNIQYF
TRBJ1-1,TRBV19,CASSGGYTEAFF
TRBJ2-2,TRBV24-1,CATSDPGTGNTGELFF
TRBJ1-2,TRBV12-3/TRBV12-4,CASSLGHGDYGYTF
TRBJ1-1,TRBV6-5,CASSYFGTGPAEAFF
TRBJ1-5,TRBV20-1,CSAPTGSGVSNQPQHF
TRBJ2-7,TRBV5-5,CASNGGYEQYF
TRBJ2-2,TRBV9,CASSVTQRQNTGELFF
TRBJ2-6,TRBV5-1,CASSSQPGQLTGANVLTF
TRBJ2-7,TRBV7-8,CASSPQSRLTGSIEQYF
TRBJ1-5,TRBV6-2/TRBV6-3,CASSPRGRGSNQPQHF
TRBJ1-1,TRBV5-1,CASSRTGLVMNTEAFF
TRBJ1-1,TRBV27,CASSTPTGGAEAFF
TRBJ2-3,TRBV19,CASSPRANLPDTQYF
TRBJ2-1,TRBV7-2,CASSSGTGIYNEQFF
TRBJ2-2,TRBV11-2,CASSFSGGANTGELFF
TRBJ2-7,TRBV6-1,CASSEAGGFSYEQYF
TRBJ2-7,TRBV6-2/TRBV6-3,CASSHRDSKINYEQYF
TRBJ2-2,TRBV10-1,CASSGGTGYTGELFF